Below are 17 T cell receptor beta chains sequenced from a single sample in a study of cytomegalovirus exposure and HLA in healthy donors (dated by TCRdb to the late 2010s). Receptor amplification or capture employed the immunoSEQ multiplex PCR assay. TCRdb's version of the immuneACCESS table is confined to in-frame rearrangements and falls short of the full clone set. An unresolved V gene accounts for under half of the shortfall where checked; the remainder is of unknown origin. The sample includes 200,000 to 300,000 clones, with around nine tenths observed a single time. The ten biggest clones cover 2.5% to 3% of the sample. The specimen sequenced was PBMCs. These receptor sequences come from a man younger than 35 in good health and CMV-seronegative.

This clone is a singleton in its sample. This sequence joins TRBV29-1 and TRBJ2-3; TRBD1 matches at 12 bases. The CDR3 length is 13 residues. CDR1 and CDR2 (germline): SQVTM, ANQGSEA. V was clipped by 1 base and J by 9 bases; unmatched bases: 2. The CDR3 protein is CSVEGDRGRTQYF. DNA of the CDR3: TGCAGCGTTGAAGGGGACAGGGGGCGAACGCAGTATTTT.

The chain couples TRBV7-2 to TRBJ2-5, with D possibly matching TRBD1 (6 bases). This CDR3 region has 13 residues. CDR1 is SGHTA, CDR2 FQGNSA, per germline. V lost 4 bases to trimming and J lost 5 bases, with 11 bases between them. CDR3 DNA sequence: TGTGCCAGCAGCTACCATAGGGGGGAGACCCAGTACTTC. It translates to CASSYHRGETQYF.

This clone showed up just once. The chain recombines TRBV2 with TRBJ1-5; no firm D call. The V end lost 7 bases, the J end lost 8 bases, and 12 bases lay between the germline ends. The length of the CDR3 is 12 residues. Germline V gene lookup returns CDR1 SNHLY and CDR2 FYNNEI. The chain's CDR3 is CASTLSVEPQHF. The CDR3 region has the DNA TGTGCCAGCACGCTGTCGGTGGAGCCCCAGCATTTT.

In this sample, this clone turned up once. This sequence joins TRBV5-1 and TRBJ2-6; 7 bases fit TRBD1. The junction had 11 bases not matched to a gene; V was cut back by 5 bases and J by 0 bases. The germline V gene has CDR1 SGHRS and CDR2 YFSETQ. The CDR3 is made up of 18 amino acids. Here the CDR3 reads CASRREGQPGSGANVLTF. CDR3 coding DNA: TGCGCCAGCAGACGAGAGGGACAGCCCGGCTCTGGGGCCAACGTCCTGACTTTC.

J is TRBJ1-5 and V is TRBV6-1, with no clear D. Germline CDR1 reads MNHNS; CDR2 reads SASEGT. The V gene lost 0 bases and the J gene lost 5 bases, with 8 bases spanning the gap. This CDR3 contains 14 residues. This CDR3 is CASSEAGGDQPQHF. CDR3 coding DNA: TGTGCCAGCAGTGAAGCAGGCGGGGATCAGCCCCAGCATTTT.

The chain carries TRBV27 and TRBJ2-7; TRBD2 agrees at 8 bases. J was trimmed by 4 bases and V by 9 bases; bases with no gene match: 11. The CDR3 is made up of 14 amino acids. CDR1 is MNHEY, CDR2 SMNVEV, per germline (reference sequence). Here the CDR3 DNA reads TGTGCCAGGCCGATTGAGCGGGAGAGGTACGAGCAGTACTTC. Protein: CARPIERERYEQYF.

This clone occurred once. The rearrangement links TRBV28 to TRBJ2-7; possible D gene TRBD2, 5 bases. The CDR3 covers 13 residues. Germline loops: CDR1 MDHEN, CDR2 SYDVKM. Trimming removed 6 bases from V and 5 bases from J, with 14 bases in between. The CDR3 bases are TGTGCCAGCAGCCTCACTAGTTTGGACGAGCAGTACTTC. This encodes CASSLTSLDEQYF.

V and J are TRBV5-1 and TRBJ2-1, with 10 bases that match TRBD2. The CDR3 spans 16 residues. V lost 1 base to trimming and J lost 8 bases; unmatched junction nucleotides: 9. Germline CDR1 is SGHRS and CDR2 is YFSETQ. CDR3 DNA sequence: TGCGCCAGCAGCTTGCCCCTAGCGGGAGATAAGGATGAGCAGTTCTTC. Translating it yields CASSLPLAGDKDEQFF.

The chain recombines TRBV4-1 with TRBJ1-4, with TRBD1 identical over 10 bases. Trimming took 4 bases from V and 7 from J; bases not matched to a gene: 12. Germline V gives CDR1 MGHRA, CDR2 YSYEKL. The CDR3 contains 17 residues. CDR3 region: CASSRNFLTGGLEKLFF. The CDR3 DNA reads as TGCGCCAGCAGCCGTAATTTTTTGACAGGGGGCCTTGAAAAACTGTTTTTT.

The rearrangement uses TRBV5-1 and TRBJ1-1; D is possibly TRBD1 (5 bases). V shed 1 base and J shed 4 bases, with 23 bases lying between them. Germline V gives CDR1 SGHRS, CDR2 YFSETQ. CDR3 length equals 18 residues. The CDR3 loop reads CASSLTRDSYLEGTEAFF. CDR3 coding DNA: TGCGCCAGCAGCTTGACCAGGGACTCCTACCTTGAGGGCACTGAAGCTTTCTTT.

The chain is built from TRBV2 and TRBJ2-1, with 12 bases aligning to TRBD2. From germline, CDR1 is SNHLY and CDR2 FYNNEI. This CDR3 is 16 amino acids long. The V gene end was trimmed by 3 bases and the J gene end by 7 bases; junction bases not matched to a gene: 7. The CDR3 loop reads CASSDTSGRRWNEQFF. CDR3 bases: TGTGCCAGCAGTGACACTAGCGGGAGGCGGTGGAATGAGCAGTTCTTC.

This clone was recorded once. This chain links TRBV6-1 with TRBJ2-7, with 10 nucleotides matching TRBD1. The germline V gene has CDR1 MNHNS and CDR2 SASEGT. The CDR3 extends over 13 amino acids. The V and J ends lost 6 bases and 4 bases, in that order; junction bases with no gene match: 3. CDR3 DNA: TGTGCCAGCAGCTGGGACAGGGGTTACGAGCAGTACTTC. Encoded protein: CASSWDRGYEQYF.

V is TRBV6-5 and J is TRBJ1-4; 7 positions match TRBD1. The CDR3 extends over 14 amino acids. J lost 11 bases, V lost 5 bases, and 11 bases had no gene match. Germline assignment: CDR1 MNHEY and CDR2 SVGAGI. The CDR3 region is CASSIFRQGEKLFF. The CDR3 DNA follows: TGTGCCAGCAGTATCTTTCGACAGGGAGAGAAACTGTTTTTT.

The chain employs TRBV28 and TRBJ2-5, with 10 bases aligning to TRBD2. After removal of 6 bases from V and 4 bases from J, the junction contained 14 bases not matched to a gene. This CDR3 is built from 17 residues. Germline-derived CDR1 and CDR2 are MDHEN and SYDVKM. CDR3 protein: CASSSLVSGRAIETQYF. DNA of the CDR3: TGTGCCAGCAGCTCCCTCGTAAGCGGGAGGGCCATAGAGACCCAGTACTTC. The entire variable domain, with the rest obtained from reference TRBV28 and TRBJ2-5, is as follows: DVKVTQSSRYLVKRTGEKVFLECVQDMDHENMFWYRQDPGLGLRLIYFSYDVKMKEKGDIPEGYSVSREKKERFSLILESASTNQTSMYLCASSSLVSGRAIETQYFGPGTRLLVL.

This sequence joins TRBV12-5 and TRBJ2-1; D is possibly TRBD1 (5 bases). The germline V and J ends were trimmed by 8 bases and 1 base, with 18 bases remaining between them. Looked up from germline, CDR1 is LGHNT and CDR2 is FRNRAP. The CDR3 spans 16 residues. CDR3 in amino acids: CASRPPSGPSYNEQFF. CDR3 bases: TGTGCTAGTCGACCCCCCTCAGGGCCGTCCTACAATGAGCAGTTCTTC.

The CDR3 nucleotides read TGTGCCAGCAGTGCATCCCCGGGACTCGCTACAGATACGCAGTATTTT. This codes for CASSASPGLATDTQYF. The V call is TRBV2, the J call TRBJ2-3; a weak D match, TRBD2 (6 bases). Trimming removed 4 bases from V and 3 bases from J, with 17 bases in between. Germline CDR1 and CDR2: SNHLY and FYNNEI. The length of the CDR3 is 16 residues. The full variable domain, in which reference TRBV2 and TRBJ2-3 provide the parts outside the CDR3, is EPEVTQTPSHQVTQMGQEVILRCVPISNHLYFYWYRQILGQKVEFLVSFYNNEISEKSEIFDDQFSVERPDGSNFTLKIRSTKLEDSAMYFCASSASPGLATDTQYFGPGTRLTVL.

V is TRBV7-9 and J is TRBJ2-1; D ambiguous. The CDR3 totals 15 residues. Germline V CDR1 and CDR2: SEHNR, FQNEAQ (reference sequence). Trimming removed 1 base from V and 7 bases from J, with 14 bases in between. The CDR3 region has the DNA TGTGCCAGCAGCTTAGTTCAGGCCGGCCCTAATGAGCAGTTCTTC. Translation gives CASSLVQAGPNEQFF.